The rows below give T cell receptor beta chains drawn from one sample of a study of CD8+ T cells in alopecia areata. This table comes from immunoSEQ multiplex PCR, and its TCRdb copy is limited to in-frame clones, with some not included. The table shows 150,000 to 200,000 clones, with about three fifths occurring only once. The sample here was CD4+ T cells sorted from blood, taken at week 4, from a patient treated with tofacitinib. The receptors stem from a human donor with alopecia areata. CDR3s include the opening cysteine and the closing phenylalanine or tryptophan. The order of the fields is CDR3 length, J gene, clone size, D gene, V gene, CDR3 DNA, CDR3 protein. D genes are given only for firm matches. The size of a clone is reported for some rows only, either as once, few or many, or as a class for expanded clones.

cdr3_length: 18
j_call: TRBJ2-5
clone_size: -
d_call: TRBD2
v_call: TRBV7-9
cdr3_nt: TGTGCCAGCAGCTTAGCGCCTAGCGGGGCCGGCTTCCAAGAGACCCAGTACTTC
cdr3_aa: CASSLAPSGAGFQETQYF

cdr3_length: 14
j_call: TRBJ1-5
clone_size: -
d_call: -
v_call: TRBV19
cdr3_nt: TGTGCCAGCAGACAGATCAATAGCAATCAGCCCCAGCATTTT
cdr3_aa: CASRQINSNQPQHF

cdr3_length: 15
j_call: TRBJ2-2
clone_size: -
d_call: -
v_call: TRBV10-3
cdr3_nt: TGTGCCATCAGAGCCGGCGGGCCGCGGACCGGGGAGCTGTTTTTT
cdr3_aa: CAIRAGGPRTGELFF

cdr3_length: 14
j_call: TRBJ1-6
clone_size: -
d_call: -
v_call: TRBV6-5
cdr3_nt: TGTGCCAGCAGTTACTCGGCAGGAACCTCACCCCTCCACTTT
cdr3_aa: CASSYSAGTSPLHF

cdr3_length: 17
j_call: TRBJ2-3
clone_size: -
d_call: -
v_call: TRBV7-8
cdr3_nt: TGTGCCAGCAGCCCCTACCCCCGGGCGGGGTTCACAGATACGCAGTATTTT
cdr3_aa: CASSPYPRAGFTDTQYF

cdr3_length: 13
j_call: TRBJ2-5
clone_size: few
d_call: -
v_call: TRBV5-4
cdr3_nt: TGTGCCAGCAGCCCTACTAGGGGGGAGACCCAGTACTTC
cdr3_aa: CASSPTRGETQYF

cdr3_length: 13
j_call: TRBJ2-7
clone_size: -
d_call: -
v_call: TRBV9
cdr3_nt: TGTGCCAGCAGCGTAGGATGGGGGTACGAGCAGTACTTC
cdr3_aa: CASSVGWGYEQYF

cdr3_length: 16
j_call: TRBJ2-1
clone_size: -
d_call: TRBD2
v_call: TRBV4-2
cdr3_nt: TGTGCCAGCAGCCAAGCTGAACTGGGGGGGGAGAATGAGCAGTTCTTC
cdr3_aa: CASSQAELGGENEQFF

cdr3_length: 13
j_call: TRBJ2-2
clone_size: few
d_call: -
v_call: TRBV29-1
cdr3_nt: TGCAGCGTTGACGGTCAGTCCACCGGGGAGCTGTTTTTT
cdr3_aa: CSVDGQSTGELFF

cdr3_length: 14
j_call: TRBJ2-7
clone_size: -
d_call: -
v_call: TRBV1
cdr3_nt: TGCACCAGCTATTCCAGGGGCAGCATCTACGAGCAGTACTTC
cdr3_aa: CTSYSRGSIYEQYF

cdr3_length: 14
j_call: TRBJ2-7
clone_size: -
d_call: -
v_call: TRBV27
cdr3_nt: TGTGCCAGCAGTTTCGCAGGGTATACTGTCGAGCAGTACTTC
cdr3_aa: CASSFAGYTVEQYF